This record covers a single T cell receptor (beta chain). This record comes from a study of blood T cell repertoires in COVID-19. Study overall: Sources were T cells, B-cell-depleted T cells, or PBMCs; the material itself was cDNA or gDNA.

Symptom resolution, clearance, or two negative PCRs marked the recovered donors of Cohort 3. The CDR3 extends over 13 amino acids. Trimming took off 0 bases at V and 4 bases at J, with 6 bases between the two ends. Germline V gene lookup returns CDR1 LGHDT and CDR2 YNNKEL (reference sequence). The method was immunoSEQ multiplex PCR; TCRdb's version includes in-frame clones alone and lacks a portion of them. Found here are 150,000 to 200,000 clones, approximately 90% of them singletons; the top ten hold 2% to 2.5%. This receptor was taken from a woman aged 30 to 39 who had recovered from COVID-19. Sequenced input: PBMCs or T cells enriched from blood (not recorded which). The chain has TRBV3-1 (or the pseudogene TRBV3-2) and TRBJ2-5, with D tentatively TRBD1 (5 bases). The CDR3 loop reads CASSQERGETQYF. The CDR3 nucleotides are TGTGCCAGCAGCCAAGAAAGGGGAGAGACCCAGTACTTC.